This T cell receptor beta chain was retrieved from a study of shared clonotypes between healthy human individuals. Each cell subset's genomic DNA was divided evenly among several immunoSEQ plates. Measured with immunoSEQ multiplex PCR; TCRdb has only the in-frame clones, and not every one. Among roughly 2.5 million clones listed, approximately 90% were seen once. Donors were healthy HIV-negative adults without recently reported acute infections or vaccinations. Between the trimmed V and J ends, which lost 2 bases and 7 bases, there was a span of 11 bases. From germline, CDR1 is SEHNR and CDR2 FQNEAQ (reference sequence). This CDR3 spans 13 amino acids.

The chain couples TRBV7-9 to TRBJ2-5; D is unclear. The sample taken for sequencing was naive CD4+ T cells sorted from blood. The subset here: CD45RA+ positively selected. The origin of this receptor is a man aged 18 to 30 in good health. CDR3 amino acids: CASSLLDIGTQYF. CDR3 DNA sequence: TGTGCCAGCAGCTTATTAGACATAGGGACCCAGTACTTC.